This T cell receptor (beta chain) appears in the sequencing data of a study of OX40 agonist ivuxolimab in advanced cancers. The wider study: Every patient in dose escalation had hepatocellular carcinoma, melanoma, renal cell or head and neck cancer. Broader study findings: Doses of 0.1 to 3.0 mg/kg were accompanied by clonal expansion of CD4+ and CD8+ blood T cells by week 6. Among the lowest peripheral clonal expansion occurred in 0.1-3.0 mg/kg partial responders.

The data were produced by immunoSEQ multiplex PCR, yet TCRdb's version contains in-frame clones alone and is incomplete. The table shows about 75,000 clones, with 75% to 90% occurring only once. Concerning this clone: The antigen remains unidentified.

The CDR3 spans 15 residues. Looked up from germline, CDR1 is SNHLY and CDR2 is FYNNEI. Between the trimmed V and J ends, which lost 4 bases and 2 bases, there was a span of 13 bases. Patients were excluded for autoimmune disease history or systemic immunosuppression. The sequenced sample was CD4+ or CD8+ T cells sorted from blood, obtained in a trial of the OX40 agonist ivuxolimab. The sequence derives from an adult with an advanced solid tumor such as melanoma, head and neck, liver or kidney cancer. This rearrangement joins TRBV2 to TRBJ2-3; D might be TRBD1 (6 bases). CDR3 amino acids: CASSATGQITDTQYF. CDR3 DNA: TGTGCCAGCAGTGCCACTGGACAGATCACAGATACGCAGTATTTT.